This TCR beta chain was captured by sequencing in a study of blood T cell repertoires in COVID-19. Background on the study: PBMCs, B-cell-depleted T cells, or T cells were the source of the cDNA or gDNA that made up the material.

The data were produced by immunoSEQ multiplex PCR, yet TCRdb's version contains in-frame clones alone and is incomplete. The data hold approximately 100,000 clones, with approximately 84% observed a single time. With 5 bases removed from V and 8 bases from J, the gap between germline ends came to 24 bases. This CDR3 has 16 residues. Germline V gene data show CDR1 as MDHEN and CDR2 as SYDVKM. Sequencing was carried out using peripheral blood. This receptor was obtained from a woman in her sixties with acute or convalescent COVID-19. J is TRBJ1-2 and V is TRBV28, with a possible D match to TRBD1 (5 bases). CDR3 residues: CASSALGGGLTRGYTF. Here the CDR3 DNA reads TGTGCCAGCAGTGCCCTTGGGGGGGGTCTCACGAGGGGCTACACCTTC.